The 21 T cell receptor beta chains given below trace back to one sample, sequenced in a study of T cell repertoires in cytomegalovirus infection. Via MiXCR, TCRdb re-called the reads, giving one row per CDR3 protein. The sample includes about a million distinct CDR3 sequences, around 29% seen only once; the top ten take about 14%. These receptors are not linked to any known antigen. The input for sequencing was cultured CD8+ T cells from PBMCs, taken from culture after CMV antigen stimulation. These receptors were taken from a human donor in good health (CMV status not recorded). Some clones in this sample may be carry-over from other donors' samples.

The rearrangement joins TRBV7-9 to TRBJ1-4, with a tentative D call TRBD1 (5 bases). Deletions cut 7 bases from V and 5 bases from J, with 8 bases between. CDR3 length equals 12 residues. Germline loops: CDR1 SEHNR, CDR2 FQNEAQ (reference sequence). This CDR3 is CASKRDNEKLFF. DNA for the CDR3: TGTGCCAGCAAGCGGGACAATGAAAAACTGTTTTTT.

This rearrangement joins TRBV12-3 or TRBV12-4 to TRBJ2-2; D is perhaps TRBD1 (6 bases). The CDR3 length is 15 residues. Trimming pared 8 bases from V and 0 bases from J, leaving 13 bases between. Written as DNA, the CDR3 is TGTGCCAGCGCTGGGGACACCTCGAACACCGGGGAGCTGTTTTTT. Translation: CASAGDTSNTGELFF.

J is TRBJ2-7 and V is TRBV29-1; D tentatively reads TRBD1 or TRBD2 (5 bases each). Germline assignment: CDR1 SQVTM and CDR2 ANQGSEA. V lost 8 bases and J 6 bases, leaving 20 bases between the germline ends. The CDR3 runs 13 residues. The CDR3 DNA reads as TGCAGCACATGGGGACCTGGTTCTTCCGAGCAGTACTTC. Translating it yields CSTWGPGSSEQYF.

The chain joins TRBV6-6 to TRBJ2-1; maybe TRBD1 (5 bases). This CDR3 region has 12 residues. The germline CDR1 and CDR2 sequences are MNHNY and SVGAGI (reference sequence). CDR3 in DNA: TGTGCTTGTCAGGGCCCTTGGGGCGAGCAGTTCTTC. Encoded protein: CACQGPWGEQFF.

This sequence joins TRBV5-1 and TRBJ2-5, with D perhaps assigned TRBD1 or TRBD2 (5 bases each). Germline V lookup: CDR1 SGHRS, CDR2 YFSETQ. This CDR3 has 18 amino acids. Trimming removed 0 bases from V and 0 bases from J, with 18 bases in between. The CDR3 DNA sequence: TGCGCCAGCAGCTTGGTGAGGGGCGAATCCCCGTACCAAGAGACCCAGTACTTC. As protein: CASSLVRGESPYQETQYF. Complete variable domain (other parts from reference TRBV5-1 and TRBJ2-5): KAGVTQTPRYLIKTRGQQVTLSCSPISGHRSVSWYQQTPGQGLQFLFEYFSETQRNKGNFPGRFSGRQFSNSRSEMNVSTLELGDSALYLCASSLVRGESPYQETQYFGPGTRLLVL.

The gene calls are TRBV27 and TRBJ1-1; D not certain. The CDR3 spans 15 residues. The germline CDR1 and CDR2 sequences are MNHEY and SMNVEV (reference sequence). V dropped 0 bases and J dropped 0 bases, with 8 bases sitting between them. The CDR3 DNA reads TGTGCCAGCAGTTTATCGGCCTACATGAACACTGAAGCTTTCTTT. Protein sequence: CASSLSAYMNTEAFF.

The chain uses TRBV7-9 and TRBJ1-2; D remains unclear. Germline values: CDR1 SEHNR, CDR2 FQNEAQ (reference sequence). The CDR3 sequence is 13 residues long. Trimming left V 5 bases short and J 4 bases short, with 11 bases between. CDR3 loop: CASSLPSSYGYTF. The CDR3 bases are TGTGCCAGCAGCCTCCCAAGCAGCTATGGCTACACCTTC.

V and J are TRBV12-3 or TRBV12-4 and TRBJ2-5, with D tentatively TRBD1 (6 bases). Trimming took 2 bases from V and 7 from J, leaving 11 bases between them. This CDR3 is built from 13 residues. The CDR3 region is CASSLSLGGTQYF. In DNA, the CDR3 is TGTGCCAGCAGTTTAAGTCTAGGGGGGACCCAGTACTTC.

A note on this clonotype: This could be a read error, since a much larger clone is one nucleotide away. V and J are TRBV7-8 and TRBJ1-1; D may be TRBD1 (6 bases). Germline CDR1 reads SGHVS; CDR2 reads FQNEAQ. The CDR3 extends over 13 amino acids. The CDR3, as DNA: TGTGCCAACAGCTTGGGAGGCGACAGGGAAGCTTTCTTT. It translates to CANSLGGDREAFF.

This clonotype was picked up a small number of times. The chain carries TRBV10-3 and TRBJ2-7, with D possibly TRBD1 on 6 matching bases. Trimming took off 10 bases at V and 0 bases at J, with 13 bases between the two ends. Germline CDR1 reads ENHRY; CDR2 reads SYGVKD. CDR3 length equals 13 residues. The chain's CDR3 is CATTGNYSYEQYF. DNA for the CDR3: TGTGCCACAACAGGGAATTACTCCTACGAGCAGTACTTC.

This clonotype turned up a few times. The chain links TRBV6-5 to TRBJ2-5; the D gene is possibly TRBD2 (6 bases). The CDR3 sequence is 14 residues long. CDR1 MNHEY and CDR2 SVGAGI come from the germline V gene. Deletions cut 5 bases from V and 4 bases from J, with 14 bases between. The DNA for the CDR3 is TGTGCCAGCAGTCCCCGGGAGATCCGAGAGACCCAGTACTTC. It translates to CASSPREIRETQYF.

This clonotype was detected ten times or more. CDR3 nucleotide sequence: TGTGCCAGCAGCTTAGGGGGACAGCACAATGAGCAGTTCTTC. It codes for CASSLGGQHNEQFF. The V gene is TRBV7-9, the J gene TRBJ2-1; 7 bases are shared with TRBD1. The length of the CDR3 is 14 residues. The V segment lost 1 base and the J segment 5 bases; nucleotides outside the gene matches: 2. In germline, CDR1 is SEHNR, CDR2 FQNEAQ (reference sequence).

This clonotype was seen once. The J gene is TRBJ2-1, the V gene TRBV19; 7 bases are shared with TRBD1. J lost 10 bases, V lost 3 bases, and 12 bases had no gene match. CDR3 length: 15 amino acids. Germline assignment: CDR1 LNHDA and CDR2 SQIVND (reference sequence). CDR3 loop: CASSMGDSLFSEQFF. CDR3 nucleotides: TGTGCCAGTAGTATGGGGGACAGCCTCTTTTCCGAGCAGTTCTTC.

This clonotype was seen a handful of times. This chain links TRBV13 with TRBJ2-3; D may be TRBD2 (6 bases). Germline V gene sequence: CDR1 PRHDT, CDR2 FYEKMQ (reference sequence). With 6 bases removed from V and 6 bases from J, the gap between germline ends came to 10 bases. CDR3 size: 12 residues. CDR3 DNA sequence: TGTGCCAGCAGGTCTGGGGGGGATACGCAGTATTTT. This codes for CASRSGGDTQYF.

The V gene is TRBV20-1, the J gene TRBJ2-1; TRBD2 agrees at 11 bases. Unmatched junction bases numbered 5, after V lost 2 bases and J lost 2 bases. The V gene's germline CDR1 is DFQATT and CDR2 SNEGSKA (reference sequence). The length of the CDR3 is 16 residues. The CDR3 bases are TGCAGTGCTAGACCACTAGCGGGGGACGCCTACAATGAGCAGTTCTTC. Residues: CSARPLAGDAYNEQFF.

In nucleotides, the CDR3 is TGTGCCAGCCGCAGAGTAGGGGGCACCGGGGAGCTGTTTTTT. It specifies CASRRVGGTGELFF. The chain joins TRBV6-2 or TRBV6-3 to TRBJ2-2; D may be TRBD1 (6 bases). The CDR3 is 14 residues long. Germline CDR1 is MNHEY and CDR2 is SVGEGT. Trimming removed 8 bases from V and 4 bases from J, with 14 bases in between.

J is TRBJ1-1 and V is TRBV19, with D maybe TRBD1 (5 bases). The CDR3 totals 16 residues. V lost 4 bases and J 3 bases, leaving 18 bases between the germline ends. The germline V gene encodes CDR1 LNHDA and CDR2 SQIVND (reference sequence). In DNA, the CDR3 is TGTGCCAGTAGTACCCGACAGTCGTATGGGGACACTGAAGCTTTCTTT. This translates into CASSTRQSYGDTEAFF.

The chain is built from TRBV14 and TRBJ1-5, with 10 positions matching TRBD1. The germline gives CDR1 SGHDN, CDR2 FVKESK. J lost 0 bases, V lost 3 bases, and 11 bases had no gene match. The CDR3 length is 19 residues. CDR3 sequence (DNA): TGTGCCAGCAGCCATAACACGGGACAGGGGATATATAGCAATCAGCCCCAGCATTTT. Translated: CASSHNTGQGIYSNQPQHF.

With respect to this clonotype: A read error is possible here, since a much larger clone lies one base away. The rearrangement joins TRBV6-6 to TRBJ1-5, with 9 bases aligning to TRBD1. Germline CDR1 and CDR2: MNHNY and SVGAGI (reference sequence). The junction had 12 bases not matched to a gene; V was cut back by 10 bases and J by 5 bases. This CDR3 spans 15 amino acids. The DNA of the CDR3 is TGTGCCAACACGTCCTCACAGGGGGCAGATCAGCCCCAGCATTTT. This encodes CANTSSQGADQPQHF.

This chain uses TRBV15 with TRBJ1-1; D call uncertain. V dropped 3 bases and J dropped 3 bases, with 11 bases sitting between them. Germline lookup yields CDR1 LNHNV and CDR2 YYDKDF (reference sequence). This CDR3 region has 14 residues. The CDR3 is CATSSHAGYTEAFF. CDR3 DNA sequence: TGTGCCACCAGCAGCCACGCGGGGTACACTGAAGCTTTCTTT. Full variable domain (outside the CDR3, taken from reference TRBV15 and TRBJ1-1): DAMVIQNPRYQVTQFGKPVTLSCSQTLNHNVMYWYQQKSSQAPKLLFHYYDKDFNNEADTPDNFQSRRPNTSFCFLDIRSPGLGDTAMYLCATSSHAGYTEAFFGQGTRLTVV.

In its sample, this clonotype was seen once. The chain carries TRBV5-5 and TRBJ2-3, with 8 bases that match TRBD1. Germline V gives CDR1 SGHKS, CDR2 YYEKEE (reference sequence). The CDR3 runs 18 residues. With V trimmed by 1 base and J by 1 base, 11 bases remained unmatched. The CDR3, as DNA: TGTGCCAGCAGCTTGAGGGGAGGAGGACAGGGACGCACAGATACGCAGTATTTT. Translation: CASSLRGGGQGRTDTQYF.